The next 21 T cell receptor beta chains were all read from a single sample in a study of blood T cell repertoires in COVID-19. Repertoires were generated with immunoSEQ multiplex PCR, while TCRdb's copy carries only in-frame clones and drops some. The sample has hundreds of thousands of clones, roughly 85% seen once. Material: peripheral blood. Receptor source: a man in his forties or fifties with active or convalescent COVID-19.

The chain recombines TRBV5-1 with TRBJ2-3, with D maybe TRBD1 (5 bases). The CDR3 totals 14 residues. V was pared by 3 bases and J by 3 bases, with 11 bases between. The V gene's germline CDR1 is SGHRS and CDR2 YFSETQ. The CDR3 DNA follows: TGCGCCAGCAGCTCCGTGGGGCGTACAGATACGCAGTATTTT. As protein: CASSSVGRTDTQYF.

J is TRBJ1-4 and V is TRBV5-1, with 9 bases aligning to TRBD1. The germline V gene encodes CDR1 SGHRS and CDR2 YFSETQ. The CDR3 extends over 15 amino acids. V dropped 3 bases and J dropped 2; count of bases not matched to a gene: 2. CDR3 in amino acids: CASSWTGETNEKLFF. In DNA form, the CDR3 reads TGCGCCAGCAGCTGGACAGGGGAGACTAATGAAAAACTGTTTTTT. Using reference TRBV5-1 and TRBJ1-4 for the parts outside the CDR3, the full variable domain is KAGVTQTPRYLIKTRGQQVTLSCSPISGHRSVSWYQQTPGQGLQFLFEYFSETQRNKGNFPGRFSGRQFSNSRSEMNVSTLELGDSALYLCASSWTGETNEKLFFGSGTQLSVL.

The chain joins TRBV7-5 to TRBJ1-5. TRBV7-5 is assigned pseudogene status. This CDR3 has 16 residues. The CDR3 nucleotides read TGTGTCAGAAGCCCGCGCGAAAGGGAGGGCAATCAGCCCCAGCATTTT. Amino acids: CVRSPREREGNQPQHF.

In this sample, this clone turned up a few times. This rearrangement joins TRBV5-1 to TRBJ2-7; 9 bases match TRBD2. The CDR3 totals 12 residues. The ends lost 5 bases at V and 4 bases at J; junction bases unmatched: 1. Germline loops: CDR1 SGHRS, CDR2 YFSETQ. CDR3 nucleotide sequence: TGCGCCAGCAGGCGGGAGGGGTACGAGCAGTACTTC. Its protein is CASRREGYEQYF.

The CDR3 loop reads CASSTTGTGNTIYF. CDR3 coding DNA: TGTGCCAGCTCCACGACAGGGACTGGAAACACCATATATTTT. The chain carries TRBV18 and TRBJ1-3; TRBD1 matches 7 bases. CDR3 length equals 14 residues. Germline CDR1 is KGHSH and CDR2 is LQKENI. J was trimmed by 2 bases and V by 6 bases; bases with no gene match: 4.

This chain links TRBV11-2 with TRBJ2-3; D unclear. The CDR3 runs to 13 residues. V was pared by 0 bases and J by 5 bases, with 6 bases between. CDR1 is SGHAT, CDR2 FQNNGV, per germline. The CDR3 protein is CASSLERIDTQYF. The CDR3 region has the DNA TGTGCCAGCAGCTTAGAGCGGATAGATACGCAGTATTTT.

The chain uses TRBV30 and TRBJ1-1; TRBD1 agrees at 8 bases. There are 13 residues in the CDR3. Germline-derived CDR1 and CDR2 are GTSNPN and SVGIG (reference sequence). The V segment lost 3 bases and the J segment 2 bases; nucleotides outside the gene matches: 2. This chain's CDR3 is CAWSGQGNTEAFF. For the CDR3, the DNA is TGTGCCTGGAGCGGACAGGGTAACACTGAAGCTTTCTTT.

The J gene is TRBJ1-1, the V gene TRBV2, with 11 bases aligning to TRBD1. The CDR3 is 17 amino acids. With V trimmed by 4 bases and J by 4 bases, 11 bases remained unmatched. Germline V gene sequence: CDR1 SNHLY, CDR2 FYNNEI. The chain's CDR3 is CASSVEYTGTGGTEAFF. The DNA for the CDR3 is TGTGCCAGCAGTGTGGAATACACCGGGACAGGGGGCACTGAAGCTTTCTTT.

The chain combines TRBV3-1 (or the pseudogene TRBV3-2) with TRBJ2-7; TRBD2 matches at 14 bases. V lost 4 bases to trimming and J lost 4 bases; unmatched junction nucleotides: 12. The germline CDR1 and CDR2 sequences are LGHDT and YNNKEL (reference sequence). The CDR3 runs to 18 residues. The CDR3 nucleotides are TGTGCCAGCAGCCCTCACTACCCGGGACTAGCGGGAGTATACGAGCAGTACTTC. Its protein is CASSPHYPGLAGVYEQYF.

This chain joins TRBV7-8 and TRBJ2-1; D gene unclear. Per the germline V gene, CDR1 is SGHVS and CDR2 is FQNEAQ. The length of the CDR3 is 15 residues. The V end was cut by 1 base, the J end by 4 bases, with 11 bases between. The CDR3 here is CASSLGAKIYNEQFF. CDR3 DNA: TGTGCCAGCAGCTTAGGAGCCAAGATATACAATGAGCAGTTCTTC. Full variable domain (outside the CDR3, taken from reference TRBV7-8 and TRBJ2-1): GAGVSQSPRYKVAKRGQDVALRCDPISGHVSLFWYQQALGQGPEFLTYFQNEAQLDKSGLPSDRFFAERPEGSVSTLKIQRTQQEDSAVYLCASSLGAKIYNEQFFGPGTRLTVL.

The chain has TRBV2 and TRBJ1-5; D perhaps matches TRBD1 (5 bases). Per the germline V gene, CDR1 is SNHLY and CDR2 is FYNNEI. Trimming stripped 5 bases from V and 5 bases from J, with 13 bases between. The CDR3 is 14 amino acids. CDR3 sequence (DNA): TGTGCCAGCAGTTCCCAGGGATGGGATCAGCCCCAGCATTTT. Translation gives CASSSQGWDQPQHF.

This clone was seen repeatedly, ten times or more. Other nucleotide sequences from this sample produce the same CDR3. The chain links TRBV5-1 to TRBJ1-4; D is ambiguous. The germline V gene encodes CDR1 SGHRS and CDR2 YFSETQ. The V end was cut by 0 bases, the J end by 10 bases, with 7 bases between. The CDR3 has 12 residues. The CDR3 protein is CASSLAEGKLFF. CDR3 coding DNA: TGCGCCAGCAGCTTGGCTGAGGGAAAACTGTTTTTT.

The chain carries TRBV13 and TRBJ2-1; 7 bases map to TRBD1. Germline-derived CDR1 and CDR2 are PRHDT and FYEKMQ (reference sequence). The CDR3 is made up of 12 amino acids. Trimming removed 3 bases from V and 12 bases from J; junction bases left unmatched: 5. The CDR3 here is CASSFDRVGQFF. In nucleotides, the CDR3 is TGTGCCAGCAGCTTTGACAGGGTAGGGCAGTTCTTC.

The chain combines TRBV5-6 with TRBJ1-6; tentatively, D is TRBD1 (5 bases). Trimming removed 5 bases from V and 10 bases from J, with 19 bases in between. The CDR3 is 15 residues long. Germline lookup yields CDR1 SGHDT and CDR2 YYEEEE. The CDR3, as DNA: TGTGCCAGCAGAAAGTCAAGTTTCGGGGGGTCACCCCTCCACTTT. It translates to CASRKSSFGGSPLHF. Full variable domain (rest looked up from reference TRBV5-6 and TRBJ1-6): DAGVTQSPTHLIKTRGQQVTLRCSPKSGHDTVSWYQQALGQGPQFIFQYYEEEERQRGNFPDRFSGHQFPNYSSELNVNALLLGDSALYLCASRKSSFGGSPLHFGNGTRLTVT.

This rearrangement joins TRBV4-1 to TRBJ2-3; 9 positions agree with TRBD1. This CDR3 comprises 15 residues. V lost 2 bases, J lost 2 bases, and 2 bases stayed unmatched. The germline V gene has CDR1 MGHRA and CDR2 YSYEKL. Here the CDR3 reads CASSQWTGATDTQYF. In nucleotides, the CDR3 is TGCGCCAGCAGCCAATGGACAGGGGCCACAGATACGCAGTATTTT.

This chain uses TRBV12-1 with TRBJ1-2; TRBD1, the table's D call, was not compared with the DNA. TRBV12-1 is a listed pseudogene. The CDR3 sequence is 15 residues long. The DNA for the CDR3 is TGTGCCAGCAGCAACGAGGGGGAATTTGACTATGGCTACACCTTC. Translating gives CASSNEGEFDYGYTF.

This sequence joins TRBV7-9 and TRBJ2-6, with D perhaps TRBD1 (6 bases). The CDR3 sequence is 16 residues long. Trimming took off 2 bases at V and 4 bases at J, with 12 bases between the two ends. Germline CDR1 reads SEHNR; CDR2 reads FQNEAQ (reference sequence). The CDR3: CASSLPAGTGANVLTF. CDR3 coding DNA: TGTGCCAGCAGCTTACCCGCAGGGACAGGGGCCAACGTCCTGACTTTC.

This clone was picked up one time. V gene TRBV25-1 combines with J gene TRBJ2-2; tentatively, D is TRBD1 (6 bases). CDR3 length: 12 residues. Germline CDR1 MGHDK, CDR2 SYGVNS. V was clipped by 6 bases and J by 4 bases, with 6 bases between them. The CDR3 region has the DNA TGTGCCAGCAGCAGGGGCACCGGGGAGCTGTTTTTT. The encoded protein is CASSRGTGELFF.

The chain couples TRBV2 to TRBJ2-7; TRBD2 matches 8 bases. V was pared by 1 base and J by 2 bases, with 4 bases of the junction left unmatched. This CDR3 spans 15 amino acids. The germline gives CDR1 SNHLY, CDR2 FYNNEI. CDR3 region: CASSEVSGAPYEQYF. The CDR3 nucleotides read TGTGCCAGCAGTGAAGTTAGCGGGGCACCCTACGAGCAGTACTTC. Full variable domain (rest looked up from reference TRBV2 and TRBJ2-7): EPEVTQTPSHQVTQMGQEVILRCVPISNHLYFYWYRQILGQKVEFLVSFYNNEISEKSEIFDDQFSVERPDGSNFTLKIRSTKLEDSAMYFCASSEVSGAPYEQYFGPGTRLTVT.

This chain links TRBV28 with TRBJ1-5; a possible D gene is TRBD1 (6 bases). CDR1 and CDR2 (germline): MDHEN, SYDVKM. With 10 bases removed from V and 1 base from J, the gap between germline ends came to 11 bases. This CDR3 has 13 amino acids. In nucleotides, the CDR3 is TGTGCCACCGTAGGGGGAAGCAATCAGCCCCAGCATTTT. It is translated as CATVGGSNQPQHF.

The CDR3 here is CASSPTSGRFGEQFF. As DNA, the CDR3 is TGTGCCAGCAGCCCGACTAGCGGGAGGTTTGGTGAGCAGTTCTTC. V usage is TRBV14 and J usage is TRBJ2-1, with TRBD2 matching over 13 bases. The length of the CDR3 is 15 residues. V was clipped by 4 bases and J by 9 bases; unmatched bases: 6. CDR1 is SGHDN and CDR2 is FVKESK in the germline V gene.